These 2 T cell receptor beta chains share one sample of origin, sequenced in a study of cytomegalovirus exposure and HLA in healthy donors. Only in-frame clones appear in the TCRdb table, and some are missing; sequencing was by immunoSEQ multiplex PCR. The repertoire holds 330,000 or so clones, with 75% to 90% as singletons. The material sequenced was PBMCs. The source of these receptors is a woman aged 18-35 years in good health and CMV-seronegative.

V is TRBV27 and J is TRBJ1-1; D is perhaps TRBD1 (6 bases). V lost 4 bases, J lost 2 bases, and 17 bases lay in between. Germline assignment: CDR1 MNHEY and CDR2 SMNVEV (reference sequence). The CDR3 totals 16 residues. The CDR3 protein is CASSSLGGTLNTEAFF. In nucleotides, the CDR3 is TGTGCCAGCAGTTCCCTAGGGGGTACCCTTAACACTGAAGCTTTCTTT.

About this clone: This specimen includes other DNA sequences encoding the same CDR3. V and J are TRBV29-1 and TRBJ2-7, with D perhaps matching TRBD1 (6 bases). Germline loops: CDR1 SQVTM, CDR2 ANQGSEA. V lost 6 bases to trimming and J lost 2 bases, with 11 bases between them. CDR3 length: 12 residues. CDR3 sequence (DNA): TGCAGCGTACGGACAGAAGCCTACGAGCAGTACTTC. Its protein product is CSVRTEAYEQYF.